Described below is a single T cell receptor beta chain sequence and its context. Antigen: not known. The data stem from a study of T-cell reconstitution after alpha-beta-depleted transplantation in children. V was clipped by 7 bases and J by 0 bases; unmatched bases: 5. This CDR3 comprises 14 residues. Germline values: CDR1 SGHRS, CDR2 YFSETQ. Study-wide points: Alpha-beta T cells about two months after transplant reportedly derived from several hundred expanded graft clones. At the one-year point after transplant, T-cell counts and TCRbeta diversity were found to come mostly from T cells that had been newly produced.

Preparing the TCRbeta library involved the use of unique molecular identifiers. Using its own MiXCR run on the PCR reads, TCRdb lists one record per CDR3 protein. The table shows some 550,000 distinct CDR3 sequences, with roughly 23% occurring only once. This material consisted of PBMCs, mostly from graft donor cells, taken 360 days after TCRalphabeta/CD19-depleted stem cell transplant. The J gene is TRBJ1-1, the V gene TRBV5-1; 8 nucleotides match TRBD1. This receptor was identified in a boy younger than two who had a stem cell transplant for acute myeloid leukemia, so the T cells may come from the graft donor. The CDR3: CASGRDRLNTEAFF. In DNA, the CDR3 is TGCGCCAGCGGACGGGACAGGCTGAACACTGAAGCTTTCTTT. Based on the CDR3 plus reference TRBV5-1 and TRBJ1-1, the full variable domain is KAGVTQTPRYLIKTRGQQVTLSCSPISGHRSVSWYQQTPGQGLQFLFEYFSETQRNKGNFPGRFSGRQFSNSRSEMNVSTLELGDSALYLCASGRDRLNTEAFFGQGTRLTVV.